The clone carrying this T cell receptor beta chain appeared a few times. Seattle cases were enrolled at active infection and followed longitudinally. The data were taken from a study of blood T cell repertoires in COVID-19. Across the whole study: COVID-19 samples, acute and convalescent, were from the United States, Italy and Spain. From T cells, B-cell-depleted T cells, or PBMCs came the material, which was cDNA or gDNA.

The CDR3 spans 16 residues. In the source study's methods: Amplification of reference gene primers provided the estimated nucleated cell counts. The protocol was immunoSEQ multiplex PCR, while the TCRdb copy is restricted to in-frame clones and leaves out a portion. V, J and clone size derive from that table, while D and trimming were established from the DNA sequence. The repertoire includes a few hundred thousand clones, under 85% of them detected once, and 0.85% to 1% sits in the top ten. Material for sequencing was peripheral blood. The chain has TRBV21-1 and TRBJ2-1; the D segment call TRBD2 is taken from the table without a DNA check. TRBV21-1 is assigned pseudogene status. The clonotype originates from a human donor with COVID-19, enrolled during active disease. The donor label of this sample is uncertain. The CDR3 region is CASSTPGLAGGFEQFF. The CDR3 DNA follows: TGTGCCAGCAGCACCCCCGGACTAGCGGGAGGGTTTGAGCAGTTCTTC.